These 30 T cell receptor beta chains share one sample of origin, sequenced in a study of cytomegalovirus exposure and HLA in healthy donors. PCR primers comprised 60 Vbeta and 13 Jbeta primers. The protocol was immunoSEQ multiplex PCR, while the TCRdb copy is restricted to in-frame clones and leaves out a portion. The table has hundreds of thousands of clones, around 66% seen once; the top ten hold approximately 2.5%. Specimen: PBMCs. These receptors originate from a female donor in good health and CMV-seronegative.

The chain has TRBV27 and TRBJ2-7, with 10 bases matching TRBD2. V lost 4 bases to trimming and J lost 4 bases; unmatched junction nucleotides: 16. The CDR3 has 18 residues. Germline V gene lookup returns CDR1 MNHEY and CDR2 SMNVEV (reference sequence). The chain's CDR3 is CASSSAGGLAGERYEQYF. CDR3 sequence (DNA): TGTGCCAGCAGTTCCGCGGGGGGGCTAGCGGGAGAGAGATACGAGCAGTACTTC.

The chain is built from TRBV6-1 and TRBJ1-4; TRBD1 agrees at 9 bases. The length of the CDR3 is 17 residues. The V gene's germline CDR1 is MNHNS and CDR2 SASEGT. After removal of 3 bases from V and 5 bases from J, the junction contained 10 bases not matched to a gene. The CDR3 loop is CASSDEGSGQGNEKLFF. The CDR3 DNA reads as TGTGCCAGCAGTGATGAGGGGTCGGGACAGGGAAATGAAAAACTGTTTTTT.

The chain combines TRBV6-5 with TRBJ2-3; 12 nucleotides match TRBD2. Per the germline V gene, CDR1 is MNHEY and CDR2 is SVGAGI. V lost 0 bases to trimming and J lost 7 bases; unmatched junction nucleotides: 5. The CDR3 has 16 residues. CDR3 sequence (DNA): TGTGCCAGCAGTTACTCGACTAGCGGGGGACAAAATACGCAGTATTTT. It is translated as CASSYSTSGGQNTQYF.

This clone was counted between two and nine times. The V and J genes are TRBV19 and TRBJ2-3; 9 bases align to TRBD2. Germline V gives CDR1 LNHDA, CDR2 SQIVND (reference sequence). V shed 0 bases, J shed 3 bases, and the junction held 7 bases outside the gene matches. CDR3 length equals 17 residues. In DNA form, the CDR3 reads TGTGCCAGTAGTATAGAGGGCGGGAGGGCCCTTACAGATACGCAGTATTTT. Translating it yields CASSIEGGRALTDTQYF. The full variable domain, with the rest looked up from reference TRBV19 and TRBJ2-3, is DGGITQSPKYLFRKEGQNVTLSCEQNLNHDAMYWYRQDPGQGLRLIYYSQIVNDFQKGDIAEGYSVSREKKESFPLTVTSAQKNPTAFYLCASSIEGGRALTDTQYFGPGTRLTVL.

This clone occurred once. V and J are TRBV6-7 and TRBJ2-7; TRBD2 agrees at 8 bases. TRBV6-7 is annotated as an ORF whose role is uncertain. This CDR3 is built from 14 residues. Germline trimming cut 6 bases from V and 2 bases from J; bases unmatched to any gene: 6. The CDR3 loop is CASSIAGFTYEQYF. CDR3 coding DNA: TGTGCCAGCAGCATAGCGGGATTCACCTACGAGCAGTACTTC.

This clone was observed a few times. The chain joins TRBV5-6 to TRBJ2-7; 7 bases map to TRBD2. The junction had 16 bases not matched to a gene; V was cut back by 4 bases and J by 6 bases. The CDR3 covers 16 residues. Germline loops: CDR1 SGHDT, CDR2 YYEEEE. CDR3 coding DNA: TGTGCCAGCAGCACCGGAGCGGGAACGGTCAGGTTCGAGCAGTACTTC. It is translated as CASSTGAGTVRFEQYF. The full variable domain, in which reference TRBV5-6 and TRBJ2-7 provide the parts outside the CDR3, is DAGVTQSPTHLIKTRGQQVTLRCSPKSGHDTVSWYQQALGQGPQFIFQYYEEEERQRGNFPDRFSGHQFPNYSSELNVNALLLGDSALYLCASSTGAGTVRFEQYFGPGTRLTVT.

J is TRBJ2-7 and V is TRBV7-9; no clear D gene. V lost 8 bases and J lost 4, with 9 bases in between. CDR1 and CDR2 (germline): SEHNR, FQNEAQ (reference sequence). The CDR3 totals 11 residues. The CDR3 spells CASSVTYEQYF. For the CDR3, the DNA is TGTGCCAGCTCCGTCACTTACGAGCAGTACTTC.

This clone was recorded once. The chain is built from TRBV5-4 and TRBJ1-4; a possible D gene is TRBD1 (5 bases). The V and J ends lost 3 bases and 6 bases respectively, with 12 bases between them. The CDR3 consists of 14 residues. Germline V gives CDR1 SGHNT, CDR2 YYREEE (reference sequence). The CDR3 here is CASSSRGGDEKLFF. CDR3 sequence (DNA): TGTGCCAGCAGCTCCCGGGGGGGAGATGAAAAACTGTTTTTT.

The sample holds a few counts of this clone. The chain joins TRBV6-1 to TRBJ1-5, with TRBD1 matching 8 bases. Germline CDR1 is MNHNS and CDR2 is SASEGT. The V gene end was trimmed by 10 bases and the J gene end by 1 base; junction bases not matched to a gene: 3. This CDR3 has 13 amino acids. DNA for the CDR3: TGTGCCATACAGGGGGGGAGCAATCAGCCCCAGCATTTT. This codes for CAIQGGSNQPQHF.

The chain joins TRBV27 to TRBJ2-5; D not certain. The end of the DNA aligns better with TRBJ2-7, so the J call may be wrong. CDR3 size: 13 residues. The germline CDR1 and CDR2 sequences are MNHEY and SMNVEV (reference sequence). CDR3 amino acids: CASSFGLDYEQYF. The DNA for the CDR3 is TGTGCCAGCAGTTTTGGGCTGGACTACGAGCAGTACTTC.

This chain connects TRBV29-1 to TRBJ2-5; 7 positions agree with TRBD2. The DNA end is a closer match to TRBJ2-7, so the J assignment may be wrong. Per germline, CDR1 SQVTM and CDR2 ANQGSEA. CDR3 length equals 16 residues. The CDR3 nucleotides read TGCAGCGTTGGACCACAAACCGGGACTAATGACGACGAGCAGTACTTC. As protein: CSVGPQTGTNDDEQYF.

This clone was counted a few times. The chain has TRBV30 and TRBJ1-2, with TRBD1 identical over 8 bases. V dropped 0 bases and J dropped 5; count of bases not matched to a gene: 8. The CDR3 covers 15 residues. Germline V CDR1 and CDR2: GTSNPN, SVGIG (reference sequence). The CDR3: CAWSVRPGGGYGYTF. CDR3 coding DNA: TGTGCCTGGAGTGTACGGCCAGGGGGCGGGTATGGCTACACCTTC. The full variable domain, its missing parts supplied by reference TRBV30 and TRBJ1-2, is SQTIHQWPATLVQPVGSPLSLECTVEGTSNPNLYWYRQAAGRGLQLLFYSVGIGQISSEVPQNLSASRPQDRQFILSSKKLLLSDSGFYLCAWSVRPGGGYGYTFGSGTRLTVV.

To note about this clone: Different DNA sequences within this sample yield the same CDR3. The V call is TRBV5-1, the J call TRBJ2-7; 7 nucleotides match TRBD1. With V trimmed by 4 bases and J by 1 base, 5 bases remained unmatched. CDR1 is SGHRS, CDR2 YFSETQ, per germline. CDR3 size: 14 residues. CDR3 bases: TGCGCCAGCAGCCTAAGACAGGGTTCCTACGAGCAGTACTTC. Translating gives CASSLRQGSYEQYF. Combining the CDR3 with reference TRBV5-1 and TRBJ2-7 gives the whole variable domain KAGVTQTPRYLIKTRGQQVTLSCSPISGHRSVSWYQQTPGQGLQFLFEYFSETQRNKGNFPGRFSGRQFSNSRSEMNVSTLELGDSALYLCASSLRQGSYEQYFGPGTRLTVT.

This chain's CDR3 is CASSPPTGGLGNQPQHF. The CDR3 region has the DNA TGTGCCAGCAGTCCCCCAACCGGGGGGCTTGGCAATCAGCCCCAGCATTTT. V gene TRBV28 combines with J gene TRBJ1-5; the D gene is possibly TRBD1 (6 bases). Per germline, CDR1 MDHEN and CDR2 SYDVKM. This CDR3 region has 17 residues. The V end lost 5 bases, the J end lost 2 bases, and 19 bases lay between the germline ends.

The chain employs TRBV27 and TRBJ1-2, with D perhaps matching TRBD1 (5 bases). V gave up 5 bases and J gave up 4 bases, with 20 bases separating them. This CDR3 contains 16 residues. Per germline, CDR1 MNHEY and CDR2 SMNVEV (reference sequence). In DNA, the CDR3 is TGTGCCAGCAGTCCCTACGCAGGGTCCGATTTCTATGGCTACACCTTC. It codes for CASSPYAGSDFYGYTF.

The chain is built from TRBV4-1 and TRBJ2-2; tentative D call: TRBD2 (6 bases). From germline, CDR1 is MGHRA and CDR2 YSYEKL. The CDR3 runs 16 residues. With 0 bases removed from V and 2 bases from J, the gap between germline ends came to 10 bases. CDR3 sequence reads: CASSQDSGPNTGELFF. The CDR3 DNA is TGCGCCAGCAGCCAAGATAGCGGACCCAACACCGGGGAGCTGTTTTTT.

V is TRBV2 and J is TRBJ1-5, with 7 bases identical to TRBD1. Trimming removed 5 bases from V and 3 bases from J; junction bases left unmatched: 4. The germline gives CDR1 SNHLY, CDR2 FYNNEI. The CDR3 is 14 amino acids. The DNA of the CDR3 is TGTGCCAGCAGTCAAACAGGGGTCAATCAGCCCCAGCATTTT. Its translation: CASSQTGVNQPQHF.

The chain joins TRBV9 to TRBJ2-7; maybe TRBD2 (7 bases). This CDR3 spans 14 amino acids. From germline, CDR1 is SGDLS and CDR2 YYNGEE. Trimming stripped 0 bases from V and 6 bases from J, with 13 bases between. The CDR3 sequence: CASSVGGGVSEQYF. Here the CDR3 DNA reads TGTGCCAGCAGCGTAGGAGGGGGGGTAAGCGAGCAGTACTTC.

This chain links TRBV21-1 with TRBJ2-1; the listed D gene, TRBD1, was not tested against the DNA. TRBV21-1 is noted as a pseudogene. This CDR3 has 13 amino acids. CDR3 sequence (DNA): TGTGCCAGCAGCACTGACAACTACAATGAGCAGTTCTTC. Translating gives CASSTDNYNEQFF.

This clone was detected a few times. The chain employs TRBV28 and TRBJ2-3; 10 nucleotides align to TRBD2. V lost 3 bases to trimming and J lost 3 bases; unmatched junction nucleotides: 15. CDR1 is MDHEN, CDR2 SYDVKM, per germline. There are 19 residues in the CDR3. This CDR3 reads CASSFWAVGLAGETDTQYF. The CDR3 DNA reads TGTGCCAGCAGTTTTTGGGCTGTGGGGCTAGCGGGAGAGACAGATACGCAGTATTTT.

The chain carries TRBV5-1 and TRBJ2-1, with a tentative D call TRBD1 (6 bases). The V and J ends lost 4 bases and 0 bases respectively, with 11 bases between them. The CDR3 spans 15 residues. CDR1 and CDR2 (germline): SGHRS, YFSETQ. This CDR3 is CASSPAGVSYNEQFF. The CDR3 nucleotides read TGCGCCAGCAGCCCAGCAGGGGTCTCCTACAATGAGCAGTTCTTC.

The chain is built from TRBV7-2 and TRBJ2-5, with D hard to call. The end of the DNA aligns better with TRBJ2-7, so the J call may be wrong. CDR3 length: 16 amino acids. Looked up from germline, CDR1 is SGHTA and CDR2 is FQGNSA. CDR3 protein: CASSSRGYSRPYEQYF. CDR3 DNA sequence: TGTGCCAGCAGCTCCCGAGGCTACTCCCGCCCCTACGAGCAGTACTTC.

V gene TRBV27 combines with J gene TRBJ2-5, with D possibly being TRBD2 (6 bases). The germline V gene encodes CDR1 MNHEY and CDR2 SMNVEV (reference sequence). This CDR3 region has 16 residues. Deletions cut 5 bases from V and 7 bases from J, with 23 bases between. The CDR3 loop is CASSTGLSGPASTQYF. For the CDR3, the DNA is TGTGCCAGCAGTACGGGCCTTAGCGGCCCCGCTTCGACCCAGTACTTC.

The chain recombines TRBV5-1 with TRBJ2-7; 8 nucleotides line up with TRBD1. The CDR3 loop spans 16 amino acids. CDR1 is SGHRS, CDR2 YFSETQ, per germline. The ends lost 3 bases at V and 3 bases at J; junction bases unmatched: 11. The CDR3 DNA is TGCGCCAGCAGCTGGGACAGGATTCGTGCCGGCTACGAGCAGTACTTC. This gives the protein CASSWDRIRAGYEQYF.

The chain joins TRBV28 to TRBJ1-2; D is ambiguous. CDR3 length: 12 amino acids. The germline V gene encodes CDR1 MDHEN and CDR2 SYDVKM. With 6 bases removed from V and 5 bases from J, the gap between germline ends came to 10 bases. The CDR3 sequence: CASSMGRYGYTF. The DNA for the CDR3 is TGTGCCAGCAGCATGGGGAGATATGGCTACACCTTC.

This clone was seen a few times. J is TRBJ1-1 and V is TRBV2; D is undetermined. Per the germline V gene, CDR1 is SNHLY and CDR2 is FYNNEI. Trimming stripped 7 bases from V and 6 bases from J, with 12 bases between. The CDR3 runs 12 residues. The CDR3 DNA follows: TGTGCCAGCACCAGAGGAGGGCCTGAAGCTTTCTTT. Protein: CASTRGGPEAFF.

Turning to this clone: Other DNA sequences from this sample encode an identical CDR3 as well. CDR3 DNA: TGCGCCAGCAGCTTGGGGACAGGAACAGATACGCAGTATTTT. Amino acids: CASSLGTGTDTQYF. The chain recombines TRBV5-1 with TRBJ2-3, with 7 bases matching TRBD1. The CDR3 spans 14 residues. J gave up 3 bases and V 0 bases, and 1 base lay outside the gene matches. Per germline, CDR1 SGHRS and CDR2 YFSETQ.

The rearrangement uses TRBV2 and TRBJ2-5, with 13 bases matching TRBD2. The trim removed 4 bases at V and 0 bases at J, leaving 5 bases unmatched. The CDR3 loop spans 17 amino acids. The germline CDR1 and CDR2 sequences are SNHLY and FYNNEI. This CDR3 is CASSVLAGGPDQETQYF. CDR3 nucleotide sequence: TGTGCCAGCAGTGTACTAGCGGGAGGGCCAGACCAAGAGACCCAGTACTTC.

CDR3 nucleotides: TGCGCCAGCAGCTTGAGTGCAGGGTTCGCTCAGCCCCAGCATTTT. Translated: CASSLSAGFAQPQHF. The chain recombines TRBV5-1 with TRBJ1-5; D perhaps matches TRBD1 (5 bases). V was clipped by 1 base and J by 6 bases, with 14 bases between them. The CDR3 runs to 15 residues. CDR1 SGHRS and CDR2 YFSETQ come from the germline V gene. The full variable domain, with the rest looked up from reference TRBV5-1 and TRBJ1-5, is KAGVTQTPRYLIKTRGQQVTLSCSPISGHRSVSWYQQTPGQGLQFLFEYFSETQRNKGNFPGRFSGRQFSNSRSEMNVSTLELGDSALYLCASSLSAGFAQPQHFGDGTRLSIL.

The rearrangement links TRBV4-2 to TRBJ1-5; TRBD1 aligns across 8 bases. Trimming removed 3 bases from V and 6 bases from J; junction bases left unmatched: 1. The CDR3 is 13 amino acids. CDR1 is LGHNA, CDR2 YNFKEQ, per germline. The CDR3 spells CASSQDRVQPQHF. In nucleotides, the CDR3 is TGTGCCAGCAGCCAGGACAGGGTTCAGCCCCAGCATTTT.